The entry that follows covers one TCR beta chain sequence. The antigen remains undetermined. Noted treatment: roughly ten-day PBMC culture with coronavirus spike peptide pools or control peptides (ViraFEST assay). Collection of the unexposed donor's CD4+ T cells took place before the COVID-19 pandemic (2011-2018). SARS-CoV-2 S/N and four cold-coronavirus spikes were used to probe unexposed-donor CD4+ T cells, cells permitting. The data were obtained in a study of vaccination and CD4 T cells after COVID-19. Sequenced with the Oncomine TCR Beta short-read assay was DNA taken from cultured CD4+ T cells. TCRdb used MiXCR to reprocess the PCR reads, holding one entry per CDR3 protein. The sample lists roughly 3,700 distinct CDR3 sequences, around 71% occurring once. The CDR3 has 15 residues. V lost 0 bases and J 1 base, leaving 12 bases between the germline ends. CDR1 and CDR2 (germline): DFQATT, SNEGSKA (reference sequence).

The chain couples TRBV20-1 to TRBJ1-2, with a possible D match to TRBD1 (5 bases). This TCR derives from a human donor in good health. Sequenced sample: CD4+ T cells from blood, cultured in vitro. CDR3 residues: CSARDWGRSNYGYTF. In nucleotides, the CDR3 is TGCAGTGCTAGAGATTGGGGCCGAAGTAACTATGGCTACACCTTC.